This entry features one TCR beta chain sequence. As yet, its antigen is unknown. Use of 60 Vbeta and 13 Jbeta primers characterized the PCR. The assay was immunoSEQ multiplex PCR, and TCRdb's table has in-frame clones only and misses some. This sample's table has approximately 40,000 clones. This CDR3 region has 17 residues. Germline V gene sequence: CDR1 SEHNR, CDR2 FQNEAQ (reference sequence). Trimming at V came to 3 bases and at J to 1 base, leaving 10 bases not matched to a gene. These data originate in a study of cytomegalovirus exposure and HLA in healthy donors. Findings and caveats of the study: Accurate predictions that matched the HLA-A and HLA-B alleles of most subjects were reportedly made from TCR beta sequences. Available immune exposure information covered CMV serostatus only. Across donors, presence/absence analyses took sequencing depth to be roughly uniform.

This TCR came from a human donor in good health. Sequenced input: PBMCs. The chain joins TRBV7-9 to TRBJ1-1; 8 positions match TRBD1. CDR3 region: CASSFSRGRRENTEAFF. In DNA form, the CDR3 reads TGTGCCAGCAGCTTTAGCAGGGGGCGCAGGGAGAACACTGAAGCTTTCTTT.